This T cell receptor (beta chain) was profiled in a study of beta chain features in type 1 diabetes. Study summary: Similarity in age, gender and cell yields was seen between patients and healthy donors.

The CDR3 has 16 residues. In germline, CDR1 is MNHNY, CDR2 SVGAGI (reference sequence). The V end was cut by 2 bases, the J end by 0 bases, with 14 bases between. A sort by CD45RO/CCR7/CD25/CD127/CD95/CD27 yielded CD4+ naive, central memory, regulatory and stem cell-like memory cells. The authors reverse transcribed all of the isolated RNA, so sequencing captured expressed TCRB transcripts. Profiled with immunoSEQ multiplex PCR; TCRdb holds only in-frame clones, not every one. Among hundreds of thousands of clones, around 15% were seen once, and the ten largest hold more than 0.08%. Regarding the study as a whole: Cells with high TCR expression could be over-represented when cDNA is sequenced. For patients, the naive, central memory and Treg TCRB repertoires appeared more alike than for healthy donors.

Only a few counts were recorded for this clone. Its antigen is undetermined. Specimen: naive CD4+ T cells from blood. The sequence was collected from a man aged 18 to 29 in good health. This chain links TRBV6-6 with TRBJ2-7; D gene unclear. The chain's CDR3 is CASSYTPVVSSYEQYF. CDR3 nucleotides: TGTGCCAGCAGTTACACCCCGGTAGTTAGCTCCTACGAGCAGTACTTC.